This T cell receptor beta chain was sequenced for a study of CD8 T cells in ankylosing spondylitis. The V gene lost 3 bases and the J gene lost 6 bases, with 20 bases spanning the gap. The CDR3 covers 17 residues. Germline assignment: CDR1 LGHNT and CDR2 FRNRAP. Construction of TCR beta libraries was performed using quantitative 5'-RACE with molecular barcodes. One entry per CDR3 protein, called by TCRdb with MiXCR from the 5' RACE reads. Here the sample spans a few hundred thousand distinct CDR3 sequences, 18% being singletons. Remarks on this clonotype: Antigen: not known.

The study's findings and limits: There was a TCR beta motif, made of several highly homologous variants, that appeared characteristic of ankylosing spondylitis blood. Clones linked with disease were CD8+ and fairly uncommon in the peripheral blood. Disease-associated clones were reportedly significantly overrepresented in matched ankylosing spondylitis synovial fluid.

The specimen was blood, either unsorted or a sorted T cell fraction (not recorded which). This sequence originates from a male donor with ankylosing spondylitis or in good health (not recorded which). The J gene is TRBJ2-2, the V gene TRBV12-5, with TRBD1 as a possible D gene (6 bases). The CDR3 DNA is TGTGCTAGTGGTTTACCCGACGGACCGACAGGTCCCGGGGAGCTGTTTTTT. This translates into CASGLPDGPTGPGELFF.